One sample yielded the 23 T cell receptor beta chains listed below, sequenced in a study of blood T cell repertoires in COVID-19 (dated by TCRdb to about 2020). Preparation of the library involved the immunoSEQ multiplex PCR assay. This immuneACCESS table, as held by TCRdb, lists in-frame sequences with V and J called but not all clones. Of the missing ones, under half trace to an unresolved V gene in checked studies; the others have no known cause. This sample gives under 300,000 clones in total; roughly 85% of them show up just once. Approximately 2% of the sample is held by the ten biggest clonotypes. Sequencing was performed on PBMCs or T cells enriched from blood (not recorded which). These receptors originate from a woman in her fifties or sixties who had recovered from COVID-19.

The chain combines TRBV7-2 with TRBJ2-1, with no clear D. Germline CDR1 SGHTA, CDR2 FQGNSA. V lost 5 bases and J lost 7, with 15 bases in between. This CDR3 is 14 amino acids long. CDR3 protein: CASSLDLMLNEQFF. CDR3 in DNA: TGTGCCAGCAGCCTAGACTTAATGCTGAATGAGCAGTTCTTC.

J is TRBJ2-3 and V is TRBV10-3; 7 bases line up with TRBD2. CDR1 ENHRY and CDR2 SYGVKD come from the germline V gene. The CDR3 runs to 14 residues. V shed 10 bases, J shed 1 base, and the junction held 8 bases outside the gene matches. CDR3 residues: CATGREFGTDTQYF. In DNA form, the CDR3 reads TGTGCCACCGGGCGGGAGTTTGGCACAGATACGCAGTATTTT.

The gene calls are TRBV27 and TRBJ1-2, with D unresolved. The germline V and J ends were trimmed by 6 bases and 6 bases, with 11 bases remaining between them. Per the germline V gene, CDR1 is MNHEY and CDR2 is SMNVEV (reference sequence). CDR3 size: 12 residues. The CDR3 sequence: CASSSYSHGYTF. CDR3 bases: TGTGCCAGCAGCTCCTACAGCCATGGCTACACCTTC.

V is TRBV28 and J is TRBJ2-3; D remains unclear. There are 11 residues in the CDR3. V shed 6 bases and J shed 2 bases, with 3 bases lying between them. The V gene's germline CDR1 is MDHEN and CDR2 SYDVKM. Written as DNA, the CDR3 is TGTGCCAGCAGCGTCACAGATACGCAGTATTTT. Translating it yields CASSVTDTQYF.

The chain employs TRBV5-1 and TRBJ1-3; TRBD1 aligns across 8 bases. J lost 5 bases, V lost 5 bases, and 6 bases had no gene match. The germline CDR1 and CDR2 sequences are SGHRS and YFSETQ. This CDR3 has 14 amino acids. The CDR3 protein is CASRPDRARNTIYF. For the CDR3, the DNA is TGCGCCAGCAGACCGGACAGGGCCAGAAACACCATATATTTT.

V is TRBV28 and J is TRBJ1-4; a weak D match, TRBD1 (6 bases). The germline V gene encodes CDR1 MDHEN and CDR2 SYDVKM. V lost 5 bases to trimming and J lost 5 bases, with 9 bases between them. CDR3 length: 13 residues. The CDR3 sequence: CASSTGQNEKLFF. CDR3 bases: TGTGCCAGCAGTACTGGACAGAATGAAAAACTGTTTTTT.

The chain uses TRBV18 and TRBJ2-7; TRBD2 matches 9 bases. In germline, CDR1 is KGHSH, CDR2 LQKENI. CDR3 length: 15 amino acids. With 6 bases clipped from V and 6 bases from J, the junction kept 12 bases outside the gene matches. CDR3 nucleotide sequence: TGTGCCAGCTCGCCGACTAGCGGTCAAGTCAGCGAGCAGTACTTC. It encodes CASSPTSGQVSEQYF.

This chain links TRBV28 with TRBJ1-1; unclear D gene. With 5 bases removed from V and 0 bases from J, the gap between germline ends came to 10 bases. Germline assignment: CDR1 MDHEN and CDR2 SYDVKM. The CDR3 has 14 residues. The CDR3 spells CASSTQNMNTEAFF. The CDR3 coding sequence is TGTGCCAGCAGTACCCAGAACATGAACACTGAAGCTTTCTTT.

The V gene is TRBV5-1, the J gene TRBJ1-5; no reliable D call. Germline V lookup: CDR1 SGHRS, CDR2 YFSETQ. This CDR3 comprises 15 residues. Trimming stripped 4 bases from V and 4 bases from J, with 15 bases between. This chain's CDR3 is CASSLGGPGNQPQHF. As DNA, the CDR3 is TGCGCCAGCAGCCTGGGAGGGCCTGGAAATCAGCCCCAGCATTTT. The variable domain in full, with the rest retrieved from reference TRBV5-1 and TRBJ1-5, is KAGVTQTPRYLIKTRGQQVTLSCSPISGHRSVSWYQQTPGQGLQFLFEYFSETQRNKGNFPGRFSGRQFSNSRSEMNVSTLELGDSALYLCASSLGGPGNQPQHFGDGTRLSIL.

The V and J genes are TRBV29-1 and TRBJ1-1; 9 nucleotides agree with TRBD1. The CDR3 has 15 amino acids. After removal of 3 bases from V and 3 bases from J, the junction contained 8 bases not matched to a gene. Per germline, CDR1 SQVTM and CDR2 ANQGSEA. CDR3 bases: TGCAGCGTTGAGGGTGAGGACAGGGGAGACACTGAAGCTTTCTTT. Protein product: CSVEGEDRGDTEAFF.

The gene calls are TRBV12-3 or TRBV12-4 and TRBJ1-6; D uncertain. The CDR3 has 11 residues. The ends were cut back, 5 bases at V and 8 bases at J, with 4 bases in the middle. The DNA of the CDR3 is TGTGCCAGCAGTCTCCATTCACCCCTCCACTTT. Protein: CASSLHSPLHF.

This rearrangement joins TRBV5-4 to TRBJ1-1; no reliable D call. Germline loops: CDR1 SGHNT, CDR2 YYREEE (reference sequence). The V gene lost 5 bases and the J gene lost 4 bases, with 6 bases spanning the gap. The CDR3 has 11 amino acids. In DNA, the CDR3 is TGTGCCAGCAGTTTCCTCACTGAAGCTTTCTTT. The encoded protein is CASSFLTEAFF.

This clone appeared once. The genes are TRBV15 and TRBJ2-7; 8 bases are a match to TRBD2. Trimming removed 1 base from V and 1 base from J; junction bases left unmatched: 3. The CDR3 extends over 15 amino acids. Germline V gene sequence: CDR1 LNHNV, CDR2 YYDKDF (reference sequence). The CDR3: CATSRGSGKSYEQYF. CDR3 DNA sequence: TGTGCCACCAGCAGAGGTAGCGGGAAATCCTACGAGCAGTACTTC.

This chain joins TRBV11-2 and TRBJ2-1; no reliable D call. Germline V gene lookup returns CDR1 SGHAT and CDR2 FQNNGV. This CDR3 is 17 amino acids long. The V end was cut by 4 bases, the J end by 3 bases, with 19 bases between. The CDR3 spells CASSSRVLVIDYNEQFF. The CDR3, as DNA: TGTGCCAGCAGCTCCCGAGTACTGGTCATAGACTACAATGAGCAGTTCTTC.

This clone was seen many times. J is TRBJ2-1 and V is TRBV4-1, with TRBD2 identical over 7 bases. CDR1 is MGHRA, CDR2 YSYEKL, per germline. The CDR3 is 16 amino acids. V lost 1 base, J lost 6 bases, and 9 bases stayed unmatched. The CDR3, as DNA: TGCGCCAGCAGCCAAGGGGGCGCGGCGGGAGTCAATGAGCAGTTCTTC. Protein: CASSQGGAAGVNEQFF.

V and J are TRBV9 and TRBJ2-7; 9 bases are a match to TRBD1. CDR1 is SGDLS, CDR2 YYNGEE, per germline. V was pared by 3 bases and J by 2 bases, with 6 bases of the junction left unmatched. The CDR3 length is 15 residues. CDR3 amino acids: CASSGRQGVTYEQYF. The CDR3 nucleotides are TGTGCCAGCAGCGGTCGACAGGGGGTTACCTACGAGCAGTACTTC.

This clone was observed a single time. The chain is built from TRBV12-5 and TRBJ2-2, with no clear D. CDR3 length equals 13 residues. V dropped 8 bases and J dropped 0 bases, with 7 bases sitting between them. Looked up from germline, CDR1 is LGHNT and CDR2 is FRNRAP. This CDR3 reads CASRSANTGELFF. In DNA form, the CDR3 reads TGTGCTAGTCGTTCCGCGAACACCGGGGAGCTGTTTTTT.

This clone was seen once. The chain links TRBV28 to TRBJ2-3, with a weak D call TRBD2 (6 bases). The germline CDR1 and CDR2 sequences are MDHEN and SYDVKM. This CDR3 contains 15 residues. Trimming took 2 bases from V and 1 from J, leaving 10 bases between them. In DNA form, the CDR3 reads TGTGCCAGCAGTTTAGACGGGGGAGGCACAGATACGCAGTATTTT. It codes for CASSLDGGGTDTQYF.

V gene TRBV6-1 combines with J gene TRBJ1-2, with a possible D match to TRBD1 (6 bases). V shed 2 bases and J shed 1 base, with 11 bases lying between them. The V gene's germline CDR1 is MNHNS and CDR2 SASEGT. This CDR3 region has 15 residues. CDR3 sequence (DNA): TGTGCCAGCAGTGAATGGGACACCGTTAACTATGGCTACACCTTC. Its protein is CASSEWDTVNYGYTF.

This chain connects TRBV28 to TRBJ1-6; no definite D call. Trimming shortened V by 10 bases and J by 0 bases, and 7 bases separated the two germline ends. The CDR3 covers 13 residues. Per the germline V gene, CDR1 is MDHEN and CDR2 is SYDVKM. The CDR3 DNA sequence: TGTGCCACCAGCAGCTCCTATAATTCACCCCTCCACTTT. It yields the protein CATSSSYNSPLHF.

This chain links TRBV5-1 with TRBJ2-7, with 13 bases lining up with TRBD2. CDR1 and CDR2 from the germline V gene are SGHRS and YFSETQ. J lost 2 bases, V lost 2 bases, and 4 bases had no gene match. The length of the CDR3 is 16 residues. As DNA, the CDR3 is TGCGCCAGCAGCTTAACTAGCGGGAGGGCCGCCTACGAGCAGTACTTC. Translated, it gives CASSLTSGRAAYEQYF.

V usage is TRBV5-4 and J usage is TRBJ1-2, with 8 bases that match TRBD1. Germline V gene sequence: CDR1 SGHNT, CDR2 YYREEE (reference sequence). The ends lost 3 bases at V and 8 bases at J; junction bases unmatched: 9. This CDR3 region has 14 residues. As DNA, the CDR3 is TGTGCCAGCAGCTCAAGACAGGGGTTGGGAGGCTACACCTTC. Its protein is CASSSRQGLGGYTF.

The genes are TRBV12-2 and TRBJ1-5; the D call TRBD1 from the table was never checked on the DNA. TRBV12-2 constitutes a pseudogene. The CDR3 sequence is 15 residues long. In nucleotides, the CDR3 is TGTGCAAGTCGCCGTACAGGGGTGAAGAATCAGCCCCAGCATTTT. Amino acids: CASRRTGVKNQPQHF.